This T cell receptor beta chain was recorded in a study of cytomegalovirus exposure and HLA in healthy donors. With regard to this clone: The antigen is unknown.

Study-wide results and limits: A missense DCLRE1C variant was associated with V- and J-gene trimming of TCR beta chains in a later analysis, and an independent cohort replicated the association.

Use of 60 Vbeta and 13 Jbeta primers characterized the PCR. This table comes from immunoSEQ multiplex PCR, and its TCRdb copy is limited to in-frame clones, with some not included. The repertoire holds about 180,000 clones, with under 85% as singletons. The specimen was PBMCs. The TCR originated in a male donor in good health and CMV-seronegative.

This CDR3 reads CAWGTGVYQPQHF. The CDR3 region has the DNA TGTGCCTGGGGGACAGGGGTCTATCAGCCCCAGCATTTT. The chain combines TRBV30 with TRBJ1-5; 10 bases line up with TRBD1. The V gene's germline CDR1 is GTSNPN and CDR2 SVGIG (reference sequence). Trimming cost V 5 bases and J 5 bases; bases outside gene matches: 3. The CDR3 spans 13 residues.